The clone carrying this TCR beta chain occurred a few times. The data derive from a study of cytomegalovirus exposure and HLA in healthy donors. Germline-derived CDR1 and CDR2 are SGHRS and YFSETQ. The CDR3 covers 18 residues. The J segment lost 4 bases and the V segment lost 3 bases, leaving 13 bases of the junction unmatched. Primers included in the PCR were 60 Vbeta and 13 Jbeta primers. Only in-frame clones appear in the TCRdb table, and some are missing; sequencing was by immunoSEQ multiplex PCR. The table shows approximately 150,000 clones, with approximately 81% occurring only once. This chain links TRBV5-1 with TRBJ2-2; TRBD2 aligns across 9 bases. This TCR was recovered from a man aged 50 or older in good health and CMV-seropositive. The sequenced material came from PBMCs. DNA for the CDR3: TGCGCCAGCAGCTCCTGGGAATTGGCTAGCGGGGCCACCGGGGAGCTGTTTTTT. It translates to CASSSWELASGATGELFF.